Detailed here is one T cell receptor beta chain. Which antigen it targets is not known. No much larger clone exists at a distance of one base, and base qualities are not known. The entry originates in a study of T cells in Graves' hyperthyroidism and ophthalmopathy (dated by TCRdb to between 2019 and 2020). Describing the broader study: Peripheral blood samples were taken at initial diagnosis, before any treatment was given. To identify distinguishing TCR V-J signatures, a discovery cohort of about a hundred patients was used, comprising some 45 with Graves' ophthalmopathy and 57 with stable Graves' hyperthyroidism. Prospective prediction of ophthalmopathy was tested in an independent validation cohort consisting of some 20 hyperthyroidism patients and approximately 16 patients who later progressed to ophthalmopathy. The 80 to 100 discovery patients were randomly divided into training and test sets at a 7:3 ratio. In addition, the study compared T-cell repertoires in thyroid tissue and in blood from a handful of Graves' hyperthyroidism patients. Following sampling, methimazole starting at 30 mg daily was given to hyperthyroidism patients, and high-dose intravenous methylprednisolone was given to ophthalmopathy patients. The paper reports TCR Vbeta CDR3 sequencing of over 130 peripheral blood samples: 40 to 45 ophthalmopathy, about 75 hyperthyroidism and some 17 progressor patients. Overall results and qualifications from the work: Sample size was not statistically predetermined, and investigators were not blinded to group allocation. In validation, the model predicted progression to ophthalmopathy a median of about 6.8 months before onset, with approximately 70% sensitivity and just under 75% specificity. A 13 V-J signature model separated ophthalmopathy from stable hyperthyroidism, with nearly 90% sensitivity and roughly 81% specificity in cross-validation and 80%/75% in testing. Blood samples also contained most of the expanded thyroid clonotypes (frequency above 0.001), which suggests that blood repertoires may reflect thyroid immune responses.

The hyperthyroidism patients were between 18 and 65 years old and newly diagnosed, with a disease duration of less than 2 months. The study excluded patients with uncontrolled infections, other autoimmune diseases, pregnancy or lactation. Clinical symptoms, serum thyroxine and TRAb, thyroid ultrasound, and orbital computed tomography formed the basis for the diagnoses. Blood from progressor patients was drawn when they were first diagnosed with hyperthyroidism, before any ophthalmopathy symptoms appeared. Ficoll-Paque density gradient centrifugation was used to isolate PBMCs from around 10 ml of fresh peripheral blood. Progressor patients were first diagnosed with Graves' hyperthyroidism and then developed ophthalmopathy during follow-up. Trizol reagent was used to extract total RNA, and RNA quality was then checked on an Agilent 2100 Bioanalyzer. The TCR beta CDR3 regions were amplified from the RNA transcripts. A first-round RT-PCR of the TCR CDR3 used the HTBI primer set with the Qiagen OneStep RT-PCR kit. Libraries were constructed in a second round of multiplex PCR, after which size selection and purification were carried out. Libraries were sequenced paired-end with 100 bp reads on an Illumina HiSeq2000. In the paper's pipeline: Raw data were processed with SOAPnuke, discarding reads with adapters, uncalled bases, mean Phred below 15, or no exact constant-primer or identifier match. COPE v1.2.5 was used to merge the high-quality paired reads, and each unique nucleotide sequence was defined as a clonotype. MiTCR v1.1 was used to align clonotypes to the IMGT TRBV, TRBD and TRBJ reference segments. Analysis was restricted to V-J combinations with a frequency above 0.0001, which covered roughly 99% of repertoires. The TCS score was defined as F50 (clonal expansion) divided by E x V (chaos), with BLOSUM62-based TCRdist calculated between CDR3 peptides within each V-J. Welch's t-statistics and random forest reduced roughly 500 V-J features to fewer than 15, which were used in a naive Bayes classifier (R e1071). TCRdb's own reprocessing of the public reads used fastp at Q25 and MiXCR and kept productive beta chains. Each CDR3 protein gets just one entry, which takes the most common genes and DNA from the rows behind it. TCRdb, not the original authors, processed these V and J calls. The sample data list hundreds of thousands of distinct CDR3 sequences, and roughly 20% of these were observed just once. Over 15% of the sample belongs to the ten largest clones.

V is clipped by 3 bases and J by 5 bases, and the sequence between their germline boundaries is 17 bases long. The CDR3 sequence holds 16 residues, the cysteine and phenylalanine included. Kept here is only the CDR3 DNA, which spans 48 bases and is read in frame from base 1. From a lookup of the germline V gene (reference sequence), CDR1 and CDR2 are DFQATT and SNEGSKA. The V and J segments used are TRBV20-1 and TRBJ1-6, with no reliable assignment of the D segment. Sequenced sample: blood. This TCR was recovered from a woman aged 45-65 years with Graves' hyperthyroidism that later progressed to Graves' ophthalmopathy. The CDR3 in this case is CSARVDGNRHNSPLHF. The DNA is as follows: TGCAGTGCTAGGGTAGACGGGAACCGCCATAATTCACCCCTCCACTTT.